A selection of T cell receptor beta chains follows, all from one sample in a study of chronic HIV infection and antiretroviral therapy. One entry per CDR3 protein results from TCRdb running MiXCR on the 5' RACE reads. Counted here are more than 40,000 distinct CDR3 sequences, about a fifth occurring once; the ten biggest clones make up approximately 3%. The sequenced sample was peripheral blood. The source is an adult who had HIV and had not received antiretroviral therapy, or was an uninfected healthy control (not recorded which). Each CDR3 is given with its conserved first and last residue.

>TRBJ2-5|14|TRBV29-1
CSAPTEIDQETQYF
>TRBJ1-3|15|TRBV9
CASSVGQASGNTIYF
>TRBJ2-7|13|TRBV13
CASSLSRNSEQYF
>TRBJ2-1|12|TRBV11-3
CASGRTVNEQFF
>TRBJ1-5|15|TRBV28
CASRPRLQQYQPQHF
>TRBJ2-6|13|TRBV29-1
CSVETGGANVLTF
>TRBJ1-4|14|TRBV9
CASSVGGVNEKLFF
>TRBJ2-7|13|TRBV28
CASQDRGSYEQYF
>TRBJ1-5|12|TRBV12-3/TRBV12-4
CASSFSVQPQHF
>TRBJ2-1|16|TRBV28
CASSPTGAVFYNEQFF
>TRBJ1-1|13|TRBV20-1
CSAPPSGRTEAFF
>TRBJ2-7|16|TRBV12-3/TRBV12-4
CASSQTGSGRGHEQYF
>TRBJ1-1|13|TRBV5-5
CASSFPVNTEAFF
>TRBJ2-3|16|TRBV7-2
CASSLAGQVKADTQYF
>TRBJ2-4|14|TRBV20-1
CSARDYRFLGIQYF
>TRBJ2-2|16|TRBV12-3/TRBV12-4
CASTLGGLQNTGELFF
>TRBJ1-1|16|TRBV11-2
CASSPIRGADEDEAFF
>TRBJ2-2|16|TRBV4-1
CASSRGQGINTGELFF
>TRBJ1-2|12|TRBV28
CASSLGQGRYTF
>TRBJ2-3|16|TRBV7-8
CASSLGTSGYTDTQYF
>TRBJ2-6|14|TRBV29-1
CSVAGSSGANVLTF
>TRBJ2-5|14|TRBV29-1
CSAKDTKSQETQYF
>TRBJ2-1|14|TRBV20-1
CSALLAGSYNEQFF
>TRBJ2-6|13|TRBV29-1
CSVAGSGANVLTF
>TRBJ2-7|16|TRBV28
CASSLFEREGPYEQYF
>TRBJ2-2|15|TRBV5-1
CASKPGTENTGELFF
>TRBJ2-3|13|TRBV29-1
CSVATGSKDTQYF
>TRBJ2-7|14|TRBV20-1
CSARSGGRTYEQYF